This TCR beta chain is drawn from a study of blood T cell repertoires in COVID-19. About this clone itself: Sequence at one end of the junction differs from germline and may be a read error.

Germline CDR1 is SSHAT and CDR2 is FNYEAQ (reference sequence). The CDR3 extends over 14 amino acids. The data were produced by immunoSEQ multiplex PCR, yet TCRdb's version contains in-frame clones alone and is incomplete. The sample lists roughly 100,000 clones; 87% were seen once. This receptor was taken from a man in his forties or fifties in a cohort sampled during active COVID-19. The sample taken for sequencing was peripheral blood. The genes are TRBV7-7 and TRBJ2-2, with a weak D call TRBD2 (7 bases). The CDR3: CASSLGRGGRELFF. CDR3 DNA sequence: TGTGCTAGCAGCTTAGGTCGCGGGGGCCGGGAGCTGTTTTTT.